Given below is one TCR beta chain in context. Assignment of participants to cohorts was predicated upon participant-reported clinical history. In the source study's methods: Scientists estimated how many nucleated cells there were by amplifying reference gene primers. This table comes from immunoSEQ multiplex PCR, and its TCRdb copy is limited to in-frame clones, with some not included. That table furnishes V, J and clone size, whereas the DNA furnished D and trimming. The sample holds 150,000 to 200,000 clones, 65% to 85% seen once. These data originate in a study of blood T cell repertoires in COVID-19. Trimming took off 2 bases at V and 11 bases at J, with 28 bases between the two ends. CDR3 size: 18 residues.

Material: PBMCs or T cells enriched from blood (not recorded which). V is TRBV23-1 and J is TRBJ1-5; D perhaps matches TRBD1 (5 bases). TRBV23-1 is given ORF status, its function remaining uncertain. This clonotype originated in a woman between 45 and 60 years old in a cohort exposed to, infected with or recovered from COVID-19 (not recorded which). Here the CDR3 DNA reads TGCGCCAGCAGTCAAGCGAAAGGGGTTACCCCCATGACCGGGTCCCAGCATTTT. Amino acid sequence: CASSQAKGVTPMTGSQHF.